This entry concerns a single TCR beta chain. In the same sample, other DNA sequences code for this CDR3. This specimen belongs to a study of shared clonotypes between healthy human individuals. This CDR3 region has 13 residues. V lost 0 bases and J 4 bases, leaving 7 bases between the germline ends. Germline CDR1 reads SEHNR; CDR2 reads FQNEAQ (reference sequence). Sequencing was performed with immunoSEQ multiplex PCR; in TCRdb, only in-frame clones are kept and a portion is missing. The sample lists some 1 million clones; roughly 75% were seen once. The gene calls are TRBV7-9 and TRBJ2-7; D is possibly TRBD1 (5 bases). Sequenced material: memory CD4+ T cells sorted from blood. Specified subset: CD45RA-negative fraction. The sequence came from a man younger than 30 in good health. The CDR3 is CASSLAGPYEQYF. The CDR3 coding sequence is TGTGCCAGCAGCTTAGCGGGGCCTTACGAGCAGTACTTC.